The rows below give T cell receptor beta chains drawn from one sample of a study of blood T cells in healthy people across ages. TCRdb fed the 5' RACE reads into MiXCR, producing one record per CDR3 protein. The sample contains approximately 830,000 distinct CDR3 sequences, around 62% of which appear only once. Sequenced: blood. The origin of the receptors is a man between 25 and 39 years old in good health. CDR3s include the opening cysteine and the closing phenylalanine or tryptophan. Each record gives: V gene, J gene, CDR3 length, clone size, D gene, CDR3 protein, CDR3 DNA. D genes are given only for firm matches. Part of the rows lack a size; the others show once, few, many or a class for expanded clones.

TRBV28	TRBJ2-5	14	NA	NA	CASQGTMLGKTQYF	TGTGCCAGCCAGGGTACGATGTTAGGAAAGACCCAGTACTTC
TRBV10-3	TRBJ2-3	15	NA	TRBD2	CAIRRLAGGEDTQYF	TGTGCCATCAGGCGACTAGCGGGGGGGGAAGATACGCAGTATTTT
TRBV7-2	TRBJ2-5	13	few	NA	CASSPRPKETQYF	TGTGCCAGCAGCCCCCGCCCCAAAGAGACCCAGTACTTC
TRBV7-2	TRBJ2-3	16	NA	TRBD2	CASSSNSGGAGDTQYF	TGTGCCAGCAGCTCGAATAGCGGGGGGGCGGGAGATACGCAGTATTTT
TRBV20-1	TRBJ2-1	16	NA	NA	CSARDRRGPSYNEQFF	TGCAGTGCTAGAGATCGGCGGGGGCCCTCCTACAATGAGCAGTTCTTC
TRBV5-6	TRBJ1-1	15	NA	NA	CASSLDGRGRTEAFF	TGTGCCAGCAGCTTGGATGGGCGGGGAAGGACTGAAGCTTTCTTT
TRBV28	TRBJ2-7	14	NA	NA	CASIGDISSYEQYF	TGTGCCAGCATTGGGGACATCAGCTCCTACGAGCAGTACTTC
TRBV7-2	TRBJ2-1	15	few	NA	CASSLIGGSYNEQFF	TGTGCCAGCAGCTTAATCGGGGGCTCCTACAATGAGCAGTTCTTC
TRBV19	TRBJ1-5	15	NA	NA	CASSHDNPRRQPQHF	TGTGCCAGTAGTCACGACAACCCAAGGAGACAGCCCCAGCATTTT
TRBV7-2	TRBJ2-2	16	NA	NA	CASSLRGAKNTGELFF	TGTGCCAGCAGCTTACGGGGGGCGAAGAACACCGGGGAGCTGTTTTTT
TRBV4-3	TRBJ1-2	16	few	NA	CASSQDPGKGRVGYTF	TGCGCCAGCAGCCAAGATCCTGGGAAGGGGCGGGTTGGCTACACCTTC
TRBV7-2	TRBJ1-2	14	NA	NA	CASSIPGHFYGYTF	TGTGCCAGCAGCATACCGGGACACTTCTATGGCTACACCTTC
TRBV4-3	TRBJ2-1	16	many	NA	CASSQDLGGSYNEQFF	TGCGCCAGCAGCCAAGATCTTGGGGGATCCTACAATGAGCAGTTCTTC
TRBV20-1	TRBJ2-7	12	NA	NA	CSAGVWSYEQYF	TGCAGTGCTGGCGTGTGGTCCTACGAGCAGTACTTC
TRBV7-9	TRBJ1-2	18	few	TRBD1	CASSREGTGDIRNYGYTF	TGTGCCAGCAGCCGAGAGGGGACAGGGGACATAAGGAACTATGGCTACACCTTC
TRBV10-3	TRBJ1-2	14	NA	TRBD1	CAINPGQGNYGYTF	TGTGCCATCAACCCGGGACAGGGGAACTATGGCTACACCTTC
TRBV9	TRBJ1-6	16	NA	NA	CASSVAPDIINSPLHF	TGTGCCAGCAGCGTAGCGCCGGACATTATTAATTCACCCCTCCACTTT
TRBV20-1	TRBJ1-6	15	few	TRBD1	CSASPTGAGNSPLHF	TGCAGTGCTAGCCCTACAGGGGCCGGGAATTCACCCCTCCACTTT
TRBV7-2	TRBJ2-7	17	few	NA	CASSFGPLRVSSYEQYF	TGTGCCAGCAGCTTTGGGCCCTTGCGGGTTTCCTCCTACGAGCAGTACTTC
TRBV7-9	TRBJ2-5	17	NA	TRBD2	CASGLPTSGGPQETQYF	TGTGCCAGCGGGTTACCCACTAGCGGGGGGCCACAAGAGACCCAGTACTTC
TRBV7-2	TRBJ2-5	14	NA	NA	CASRQSGPQETQYF	TGTGCCAGCAGACAATCGGGGCCCCAAGAGACCCAGTACTTC
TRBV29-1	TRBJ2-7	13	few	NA	CSVYPDGSYEQYF	TGCAGCGTTTATCCCGACGGTTCCTACGAGCAGTACTTC